The rows below give T cell receptor beta chains drawn from one sample of a study of control samples from healthy donors and cancer patients. Here immunoSEQ multiplex PCR was the method, and the copy in TCRdb shows in-frame clones only, minus some. The sample lists roughly 100,000 clones, approximately 86% seen once, with 14% in the top ten. The material sequenced was blood. The receptors here all came from a man aged 25 to 45 in good health. CDR3s include the opening cysteine and the closing phenylalanine or tryptophan. The D gene is left open where the match is weak. The size of a clone is reported for some rows only, either as once, few or many, or as a class for expanded clones.

j_gene: TRBJ2-5
abundance: -
d_gene: -
v_gene: TRBV7-9
CDR3aa: CASSLGFNRQETQYF
CDR3nt: TGTGCCAGCAGCTTAGGTTTCAATCGTCAAGAGACCCAGTACTTC

j_gene: TRBJ2-7
abundance: -
d_gene: TRBD1
v_gene: TRBV28
CDR3aa: CASKPPRLLQGTGYEQYF
CDR3nt: TGTGCCAGCAAACCCCCTAGGCTCCTACAGGGGACGGGCTACGAGCAGTACTTC

j_gene: TRBJ2-5
abundance: -
d_gene: -
v_gene: TRBV3-1/TRBV3-2
CDR3aa: CASSQAPMPQETQYF
CDR3nt: TGTGCCAGCAGCCAAGCTCCTATGCCCCAAGAGACCCAGTACTTC

j_gene: TRBJ2-7
abundance: once
d_gene: -
v_gene: TRBV4-3
CDR3aa: CASSPSTGRYEQYF
CDR3nt: TGCGCCAGCAGCCCAAGTACAGGGCGCTACGAGCAGTACTTC

j_gene: TRBJ2-7
abundance: -
d_gene: TRBD2
v_gene: TRBV4-2
CDR3aa: CASSPGWTSGSSPYEQYF
CDR3nt: TGTGCCAGCAGCCCCGGATGGACTAGCGGGAGCTCGCCCTACGAGCAGTACTTC

j_gene: TRBJ2-5
abundance: -
d_gene: -
v_gene: TRBV14
CDR3aa: CASSSWGETQYF
CDR3nt: TGTGCCAGCTCGTCTTGGGGCGAGACCCAGTACTTC

j_gene: TRBJ1-2
abundance: once
d_gene: -
v_gene: TRBV21-1
CDR3aa: CASSKDPLVGDIYTF
CDR3nt: TGTGCCAGCAGCAAAGATCCCCTCGTGGGGGACATCTACACCTTC

j_gene: TRBJ2-1
abundance: -
d_gene: -
v_gene: TRBV9
CDR3aa: CASSVEALRSAQFF
CDR3nt: TGTGCCAGCAGCGTAGAAGCGCTCCGGAGTGCGCAGTTCTTC

j_gene: TRBJ1-1
abundance: once
d_gene: -
v_gene: TRBV4-3
CDR3aa: CASSQELRWNTEAFF
CDR3nt: TGCGCCAGCAGCCAAGAGCTGCGGTGGAACACTGAAGCTTTCTTT

j_gene: TRBJ1-2
abundance: -
d_gene: -
v_gene: TRBV19
CDR3aa: CASTGDPAYGYTF
CDR3nt: TGTGCCAGTACTGGGGACCCTGCCTATGGCTACACCTTC

j_gene: TRBJ2-7
abundance: -
d_gene: -
v_gene: TRBV6-6
CDR3aa: CASRKSTGFYEQYF
CDR3nt: TGTGCCAGCAGAAAATCCACAGGGTTTTACGAGCAGTACTTC

j_gene: TRBJ2-5
abundance: -
d_gene: -
v_gene: TRBV27
CDR3aa: CASSLLAGVRETQYF
CDR3nt: TGTGCCAGCAGTTTATTGGCAGGGGTGCGGGAGACCCAGTACTTC

j_gene: TRBJ2-1
abundance: -
d_gene: -
v_gene: TRBV2
CDR3aa: CASSGVGGIGYNEQFF
CDR3nt: TGTGCCAGCAGTGGGGTCGGCGGGATCGGGTACAATGAGCAGTTCTTC

j_gene: TRBJ2-7
abundance: few
d_gene: -
v_gene: TRBV11-3
CDR3aa: CASSLDGQLYEQYF
CDR3nt: TGTGCCAGCAGCTTAGACGGGCAGTTATACGAGCAGTACTTC

j_gene: TRBJ1-1
abundance: -
d_gene: TRBD1
v_gene: TRBV19
CDR3aa: CASNTRTGASEAFF
CDR3nt: TGTGCCAGTAATACAAGAACAGGGGCGTCTGAAGCTTTCTTT

j_gene: TRBJ2-7
abundance: -
d_gene: TRBD2
v_gene: TRBV6-2/TRBV6-3
CDR3aa: CASRPSGNYEQYF
CDR3nt: TGTGCCAGCCGCCCTAGCGGAAACTACGAGCAGTACTTC

j_gene: TRBJ2-1
abundance: -
d_gene: -
v_gene: TRBV7-6
CDR3aa: CASSSVWRGSSYNEQFF
CDR3nt: TGTGCCAGCAGCTCGGTCTGGCGGGGAAGCTCCTACAATGAGCAGTTCTTC

j_gene: TRBJ2-5
abundance: once
d_gene: TRBD2
v_gene: TRBV4-2
CDR3aa: CASSRAAGDRETQYF
CDR3nt: TGTGCCAGCAGCCGTGCGGCGGGGGATCGGGAGACCCAGTACTTC

j_gene: TRBJ1-2
abundance: -
d_gene: TRBD1
v_gene: TRBV27
CDR3aa: CASSSLDRVFSYGYTF
CDR3nt: TGTGCCAGCAGTTCTCTCGACAGGGTCTTCTCCTATGGCTACACCTTC

j_gene: TRBJ1-4
abundance: -
d_gene: -
v_gene: TRBV28
CDR3aa: CASSRGGLRTNEKLFF
CDR3nt: TGTGCCAGCAGCCGCGGAGGGTTGAGGACTAATGAAAAACTGTTTTTT

j_gene: TRBJ2-7
abundance: -
d_gene: TRBD1
v_gene: TRBV24-1
CDR3aa: CATRQGASYEQYF
CDR3nt: TGTGCCACCAGACAGGGGGCGTCTTACGAGCAGTACTTC

j_gene: TRBJ2-2
abundance: once
d_gene: -
v_gene: TRBV3-1/TRBV3-2
CDR3aa: CASRDRRGNENTGELFF
CDR3nt: TGTGCCAGCAGGGACAGACGAGGGAACGAGAACACCGGGGAGCTGTTTTTT

j_gene: TRBJ2-7
abundance: once
d_gene: -
v_gene: TRBV6-5
CDR3aa: CASNLLGEQYF
CDR3nt: TGTGCCAGCAACCTACTGGGGGAGCAGTACTTC

j_gene: TRBJ2-2
abundance: -
d_gene: -
v_gene: TRBV4-1
CDR3aa: CASSQDVGYGTGELFF
CDR3nt: TGCGCCAGCAGCCAAGATGTAGGGTATGGCACCGGGGAGCTGTTTTTT

j_gene: TRBJ2-2
abundance: -
d_gene: -
v_gene: TRBV6-1
CDR3aa: CASSDGSWDTGELFF
CDR3nt: TGTGCCAGCAGTGATGGGTCTTGGGACACCGGGGAGCTGTTTTTT

j_gene: TRBJ2-1
abundance: -
d_gene: TRBD2
v_gene: TRBV10-3
CDR3aa: CAIRLAGVKEQFF
CDR3nt: TGTGCCATCAGGCTCGCGGGAGTAAAGGAGCAGTTCTTC

j_gene: TRBJ2-1
abundance: -
d_gene: -
v_gene: TRBV6-1
CDR3aa: CASSDGKLIEQFF
CDR3nt: TGTGCCAGCAGTGACGGGAAACTGATTGAGCAGTTCTTC

j_gene: TRBJ2-2
abundance: -
d_gene: TRBD1
v_gene: TRBV9
CDR3aa: CASSVTGGTGELFF
CDR3nt: TGTGCCAGCAGCGTTACAGGGGGCACCGGGGAGCTGTTTTTT

j_gene: TRBJ2-3
abundance: -
d_gene: -
v_gene: TRBV19
CDR3aa: CASSIIARTDTQYF
CDR3nt: TGTGCCAGTAGTATAATAGCTAGAACAGATACGCAGTATTTT

j_gene: TRBJ1-1
abundance: -
d_gene: -
v_gene: TRBV18
CDR3aa: CASSPSGMNTEAFF
CDR3nt: TGTGCCAGCTCACCGTCCGGGATGAACACTGAAGCTTTCTTT

j_gene: TRBJ1-1
abundance: -
d_gene: -
v_gene: TRBV6-1
CDR3aa: CASSEQRNTEAFF
CDR3nt: TGTGCCAGCAGTGAACAGAGGAACACTGAAGCTTTCTTT

j_gene: TRBJ1-5
abundance: -
d_gene: -
v_gene: TRBV10-3
CDR3aa: CAIGEISVNQPQHF
CDR3nt: TGTGCCATCGGGGAGATCTCCGTCAATCAGCCCCAGCATTTT

j_gene: TRBJ2-7
abundance: -
d_gene: TRBD1
v_gene: TRBV2
CDR3aa: CASSEGVQGGYEQYF
CDR3nt: TGTGCCAGCAGTGAGGGGGTACAGGGGGGCTACGAGCAGTACTTC

j_gene: TRBJ1-4
abundance: -
d_gene: -
v_gene: TRBV20-1
CDR3aa: CSASLQINEKLFF
CDR3nt: TGCAGTGCTAGTCTACAGATTAATGAAAAACTGTTTTTT

j_gene: TRBJ1-1
abundance: -
d_gene: -
v_gene: TRBV30
CDR3aa: CAWSVGSMNTEAFF
CDR3nt: TGTGCCTGGAGTGTGGGCAGTATGAACACTGAAGCTTTCTTT

j_gene: TRBJ2-1
abundance: -
d_gene: TRBD2
v_gene: TRBV5-1
CDR3aa: CASTPLAGEINEQFF
CDR3nt: TGCGCCAGCACCCCATTAGCGGGAGAGATTAATGAGCAGTTCTTC

j_gene: TRBJ1-5
abundance: -
d_gene: -
v_gene: TRBV2
CDR3aa: CASSRQDNSNQPQHF
CDR3nt: TGTGCCAGCAGTAGACAGGACAATAGCAATCAGCCCCAGCATTTT

j_gene: TRBJ2-2
abundance: -
d_gene: -
v_gene: TRBV5-1
CDR3aa: CASSLSLGDTGELFF
CDR3nt: TGCGCCAGCAGCTTGTCCCTTGGTGACACCGGGGAGCTGTTTTTT

j_gene: TRBJ2-4
abundance: -
d_gene: -
v_gene: TRBV27
CDR3aa: CASSFDQGLDIQYF
CDR3nt: TGTGCCAGCAGTTTCGACCAGGGCTTGGACATTCAGTACTTC

j_gene: TRBJ1-4
abundance: -
d_gene: -
v_gene: TRBV27
CDR3aa: CASSPTGSNEKLFF
CDR3nt: TGTGCCAGCAGTCCGACAGGCTCTAATGAAAAACTGTTTTTT

j_gene: TRBJ1-4
abundance: -
d_gene: TRBD1
v_gene: TRBV5-6
CDR3aa: CASSGGQGEKLFF
CDR3nt: TGTGCCAGCAGCGGAGGACAGGGGGAAAAACTGTTTTTT

j_gene: TRBJ2-7
abundance: -
d_gene: TRBD1
v_gene: TRBV27
CDR3aa: CASSQGVPYLLHEQYF
CDR3nt: TGTGCCAGCAGTCAGGGGGTTCCTTACCTGCTACACGAGCAGTACTTC

j_gene: TRBJ2-5
abundance: -
d_gene: -
v_gene: TRBV2
CDR3aa: CASSLMGAQYF
CDR3nt: TGTGCCAGCAGCCTGATGGGGGCCCAGTACTTC

j_gene: TRBJ2-7
abundance: -
d_gene: -
v_gene: TRBV28
CDR3aa: CASSFLRGGPYEQYF
CDR3nt: TGTGCCAGCAGTTTTTTACGTGGGGGCCCCTACGAGCAGTACTTC

j_gene: TRBJ1-5
abundance: -
d_gene: -
v_gene: TRBV6-4
CDR3aa: CASSAYPDGNQPQHF
CDR3nt: TGTGCCAGCAGTGCATACCCGGACGGCAATCAGCCCCAGCATTTT

j_gene: TRBJ2-7
abundance: few
d_gene: -
v_gene: TRBV27
CDR3aa: CASTETPYEQYF
CDR3nt: TGTGCCAGCACCGAAACCCCGTACGAGCAGTACTTC

j_gene: TRBJ1-1
abundance: few
d_gene: -
v_gene: TRBV5-4
CDR3aa: CASSPIPGGGTEAFF
CDR3nt: TGTGCCAGCAGCCCGATTCCCGGGGGCGGCACTGAAGCTTTCTTT

j_gene: TRBJ2-5
abundance: once
d_gene: TRBD1
v_gene: TRBV7-2
CDR3aa: CASSLEIAGGLETQYF
CDR3nt: TGTGCCAGCAGCTTAGAAATTGCAGGGGGCTTAGAGACCCAGTACTTC

j_gene: TRBJ1-2
abundance: -
d_gene: -
v_gene: TRBV18
CDR3aa: CASSPQASGNGYTF
CDR3nt: TGTGCCAGCTCACCACAGGCGTCAGGGAATGGCTACACCTTC

j_gene: TRBJ1-6
abundance: -
d_gene: -
v_gene: TRBV12-3/TRBV12-4
CDR3aa: CASSNANSPLHF
CDR3nt: TGTGCCAGCAGCAACGCTAATTCACCCCTCCACTTT

j_gene: TRBJ1-1
abundance: -
d_gene: -
v_gene: TRBV5-4
CDR3aa: CASSLDRTRVEAFF
CDR3nt: TGTGCCAGCAGCTTGGACAGGACAAGGGTTGAAGCTTTCTTT

j_gene: TRBJ1-4
abundance: -
d_gene: -
v_gene: TRBV6-5
CDR3aa: CASSPDWNEKLFF
CDR3nt: TGTGCCAGCAGTCCGGACTGGAATGAAAAACTGTTTTTT

j_gene: TRBJ2-5
abundance: -
d_gene: TRBD2
v_gene: TRBV7-9
CDR3aa: CASSTWTSGRRTQYF
CDR3nt: TGTGCCAGCAGCACTTGGACTAGCGGGAGAAGGACCCAGTACTTC